The entry that follows covers one T cell receptor beta chain sequence. No antigen is known for it. The sample carries other DNA sequences with the same CDR3. The sample is drawn from a study of shared clonotypes between healthy human individuals. Study-level background: Ranging from 18 to 49 in age, donors were two women and a few men. Study results and caveats: Sharing of clonotypes among donors was expected to vary with sequencing depth.

The CDR3 covers 13 residues. In germline, CDR1 is GTSNPN, CDR2 SVGIG (reference sequence). V dropped 0 bases and J dropped 5 bases, with 7 bases sitting between them. Each subset's genomic DNA was shared equally among a number of immunoSEQ plates. Methods used by the authors: Filtering of immunoSEQ junctional sequences could not match full-length read filtering. The protocol was immunoSEQ multiplex PCR, while the TCRdb copy is restricted to in-frame clones and leaves out a portion. That table gives V, J and clone size, and the DNA gave D and trimming. The sample has approximately 500,000 clones; more than 65% are singletons.

Sequencing was performed on PBMCs. The V call is TRBV30, the J call TRBJ1-4; D gene ambiguous. The source of this sequence is a woman in her thirties or forties in good health. Some clones in this sample may be carry-over from other donors' samples. CDR3 protein: CAWSVQGNEKLFF. DNA of the CDR3: TGTGCCTGGAGTGTACAAGGGAATGAAAAACTGTTTTTT.